The T cell receptor beta chain under discussion was sequenced for a study of blood T cell repertoires in COVID-19. Study-level background: From the United States, Italy and Spain came samples of acute and convalescent COVID-19. Nucleic acid was either cDNA or gDNA, and it came from T cells, B-cell-depleted T cells, or PBMCs.

V was shortened by 4 bases and J by 2 bases, with 18 bases between the two germline ends. CDR1 is LNHDA and CDR2 is SQIVND in the germline V gene (reference sequence). The CDR3 sequence is 16 residues long. Study processing details: The assay estimated nucleated cells by amplifying reference gene primers. Only in-frame clones appear in the TCRdb table, and some are missing; sequencing was by immunoSEQ multiplex PCR. The D gene and trimming were derived from the DNA, and the V and J assignments and clone size from that table. Here the sample spans 400,000 to 550,000 clones, 87% being singletons. Clinical history as reported by participants underpinned cohort assignment.

This chain links TRBV19 with TRBJ2-7, with a possible D match to TRBD1 (6 bases). The receptor comes from a woman younger than 35 with acute COVID-19. The sequenced sample was PBMCs or T cells enriched from blood (not recorded which). CDR3 in amino acids: CASSRGPTVLAYEQYF. The CDR3 nucleotides read TGTGCCAGTAGTAGGGGGCCCACAGTTCTGGCCTACGAGCAGTACTTC. Together with reference TRBV19 and TRBJ2-7, the CDR3 gives the full variable domain: DGGITQSPKYLFRKEGQNVTLSCEQNLNHDAMYWYRQDPGQGLRLIYYSQIVNDFQKGDIAEGYSVSREKKESFPLTVTSAQKNPTAFYLCASSRGPTVLAYEQYFGPGTRLTVT.